The clone carrying this T cell receptor (beta chain) was seen just once. PCR involved 60 Vbeta and 13 Jbeta primers. The table came from immunoSEQ multiplex PCR; TCRdb's copy has only in-frame clones and leaves some out. Altogether approximately 200,000 clones are present, 82% being singletons, with the ten largest covering 6.5%. Germline CDR1 is SGHRS and CDR2 is YFSETQ. V lost 0 bases, J lost 4 bases, and 7 bases lay in between. The CDR3 runs to 14 residues. The data were taken from a study of cytomegalovirus exposure and HLA in healthy donors. The TCR originated in a woman aged 45-65 years in good health and CMV-seropositive. The chain joins TRBV5-1 to TRBJ2-2; D possibly corresponds to TRBD2 (5 bases). Source material: PBMCs. The CDR3 sequence: CASSLVAGTGELFF. The CDR3 DNA is TGCGCCAGCAGCTTGGTGGCGGGCACCGGGGAGCTGTTTTTT.